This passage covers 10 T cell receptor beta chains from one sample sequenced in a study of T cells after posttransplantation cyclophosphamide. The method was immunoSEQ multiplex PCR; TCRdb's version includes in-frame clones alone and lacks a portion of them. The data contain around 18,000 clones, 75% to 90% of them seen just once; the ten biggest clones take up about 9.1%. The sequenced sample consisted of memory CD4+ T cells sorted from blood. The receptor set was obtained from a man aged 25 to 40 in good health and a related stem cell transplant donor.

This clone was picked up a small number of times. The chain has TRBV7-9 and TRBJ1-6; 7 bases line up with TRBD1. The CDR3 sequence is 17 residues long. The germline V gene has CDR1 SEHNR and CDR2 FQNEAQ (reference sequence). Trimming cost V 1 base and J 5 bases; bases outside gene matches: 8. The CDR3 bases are TGTGCCAGCAGCTTAGGAGGGGGGACAGCAGATAATTCACCCCTCCACTTT. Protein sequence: CASSLGGGTADNSPLHF. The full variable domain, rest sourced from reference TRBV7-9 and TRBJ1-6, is DTGVSQNPRHKITKRGQNVTFRCDPISEHNRLYWYRQTLGQGPEFLTYFQNEAQLEKSRLLSDRFSAERPKGSFSTLEIQRTEQGDSAMYLCASSLGGGTADNSPLHFGNGTRLTVT.

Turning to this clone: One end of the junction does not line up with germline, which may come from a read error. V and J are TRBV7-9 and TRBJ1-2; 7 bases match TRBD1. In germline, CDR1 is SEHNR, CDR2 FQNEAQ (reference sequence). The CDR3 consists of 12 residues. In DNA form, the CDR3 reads TGTGCCGGCAGCTTAGACAGGGTAGGCTACACCTTC. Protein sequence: CAGSLDRVGYTF. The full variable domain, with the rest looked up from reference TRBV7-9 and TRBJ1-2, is DTGVSQNPRHKITKRGQNVTFRCDPISEHNRLYWYRQTLGQGPEFLTYFQNEAQLEKSRLLSDRFSAERPKGSFSTLEIQRTEQGDSAMYLCAGSLDRVGYTFGSGTRLTVV.

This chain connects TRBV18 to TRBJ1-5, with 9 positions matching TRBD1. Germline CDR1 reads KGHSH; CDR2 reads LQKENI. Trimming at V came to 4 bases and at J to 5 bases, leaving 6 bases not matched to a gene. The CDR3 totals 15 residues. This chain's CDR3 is CASSRDRTGDQPQHF. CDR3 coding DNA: TGTGCCAGCTCACGGGATAGGACAGGGGATCAGCCCCAGCATTTT.

This chain's CDR3 is CASQEAAESSGANVLTF. The CDR3 DNA is TGTGCCAGCCAAGAAGCCGCGGAGAGCTCTGGGGCCAACGTCCTGACTTTC. The chain uses TRBV27 and TRBJ2-6; no reliable D call. Germline CDR1 and CDR2: MNHEY and SMNVEV (reference sequence). The CDR3 extends over 17 amino acids. V lost 8 bases and J 0 bases, leaving 17 bases between the germline ends.

The CDR3 sequence: CASSSPGSGNQPQHF. CDR3 bases: TGTGCCAGCAGCTCCCCAGGGTCAGGCAATCAGCCCCAGCATTTT. This sequence joins TRBV7-9 and TRBJ1-5, with a possible D match to TRBD1 (5 bases). This CDR3 contains 15 residues. V gave up 4 bases and J gave up 2 bases, with 12 bases separating them. Germline CDR1 reads SEHNR; CDR2 reads FQNEAQ (reference sequence).

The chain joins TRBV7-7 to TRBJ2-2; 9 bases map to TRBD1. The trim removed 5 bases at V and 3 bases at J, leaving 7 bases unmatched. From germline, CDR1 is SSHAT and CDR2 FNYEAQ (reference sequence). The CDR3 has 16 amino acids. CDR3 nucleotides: TGTGCCAGCAGCATAACAGGGGGCTCGGACACCGGGGAGCTGTTTTTT. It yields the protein CASSITGGSDTGELFF.

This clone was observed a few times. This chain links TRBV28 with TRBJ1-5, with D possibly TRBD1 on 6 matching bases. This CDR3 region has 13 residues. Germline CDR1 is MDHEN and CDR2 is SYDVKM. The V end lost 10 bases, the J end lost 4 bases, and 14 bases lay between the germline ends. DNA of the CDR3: TGTGCCACCTTCCGGGACATTAATCAGCCCCAGCATTTT. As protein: CATFRDINQPQHF.

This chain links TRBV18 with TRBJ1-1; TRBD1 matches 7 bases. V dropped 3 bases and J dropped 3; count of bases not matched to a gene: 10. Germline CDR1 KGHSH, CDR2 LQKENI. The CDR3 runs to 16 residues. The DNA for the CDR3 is TGTGCCAGCTCACCCCTACCCGACAGGGCAGACACTGAAGCTTTCTTT. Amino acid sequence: CASSPLPDRADTEAFF.

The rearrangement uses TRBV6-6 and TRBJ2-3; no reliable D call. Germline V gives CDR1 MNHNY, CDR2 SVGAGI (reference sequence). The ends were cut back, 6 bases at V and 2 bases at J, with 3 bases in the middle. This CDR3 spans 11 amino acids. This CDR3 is CASSITDTQYF. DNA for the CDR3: TGTGCCAGCAGCATCACAGATACGCAGTATTTT.

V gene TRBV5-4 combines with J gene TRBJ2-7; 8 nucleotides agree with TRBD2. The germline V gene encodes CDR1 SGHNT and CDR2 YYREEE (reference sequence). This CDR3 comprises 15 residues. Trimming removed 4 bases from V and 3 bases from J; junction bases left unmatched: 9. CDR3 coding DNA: TGTGCCAGCAGCCAAAGCGGGGGCCTCCTCTACGAGCAGTACTTC. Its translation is CASSQSGGLLYEQYF. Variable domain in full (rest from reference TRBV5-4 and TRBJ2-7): ETGVTQSPTHLIKTRGQQVTLRCSSQSGHNTVSWYQQALGQGPQFIFQYYREEENGRGNFPPRFSGLQFPNYSSELNVNALELDDSALYLCASSQSGGLLYEQYFGPGTRLTVT.